Sequencing of this T cell receptor beta chain was carried out in a study of blood T cells in healthy people across ages. In the study overall: Template switching recovered approximately one barcoded beta molecule for every two T cells. Study findings and constraints: Significant beta diversity loss was already apparent by age around 40, declining roughly linearly. Strong correlation was found linking TCR beta diversity to naive T cell percentage.

The CDR3 has 14 residues. With 6 bases removed from V and 6 bases from J, the gap between germline ends came to 12 bases. This clonotype was counted between two and nine times. Its antigen remains unknown. Sample-barcoded 5' priming and a J-beta primer mix drove a second PCR of about 6 to 12 cycles. TCRdb re-derived calls from the 5' RACE reads in MiXCR, one entry per CDR3 protein. The table shows roughly 1,500,000 distinct CDR3 sequences, with roughly 40% occurring only once. The sequence was obtained from a woman between 18 and 29 years old in good health. What was sequenced was blood. The chain has TRBV12-3 or TRBV12-4 and TRBJ1-6; D is unclear. CDR3 region: CASRPRFGNSPLHF. The CDR3 DNA reads TGTGCCAGCAGACCGCGGTTTGGTAATTCACCCCTCCACTTT.